Given below is one T cell receptor (beta chain) in context. What it binds is not known. The sample is drawn from a study of breast tumors, draining lymph nodes, adjacent tissues. TCRdb ran MiXCR on the multiplex PCR reads and lists one entry per CDR3 protein. Of about 15,000 distinct CDR3 sequences listed, around 49% are singletons. The CDR3 is 13 residues long. In germline, CDR1 is MDHEN, CDR2 SYDVKM. The V gene lost 4 bases and the J gene lost 1 base, with 7 bases spanning the gap. Whole-study results and caveats: Findings are consistent with lymph node origin and intratumoral expansion of most tumor T cells. Compared with lymph nodes, tumors were less diverse; compared with nontumor tissue, more. That most tumor T cells come from lymph nodes remained unproven.

The chain recombines TRBV28 with TRBJ1-1; no reliable D call. Sequencing input: tumor-adjacent breast tissue. The receptor's source is a female donor with breast cancer. Some clones in this sample may be carry-over from other donors' samples. The CDR3 nucleotides read TGTGCCAGCAGTTACACTGAGAACACTGAAGCTTTCTTT. Translated: CASSYTENTEAFF.